Each of the 3 T cell receptor beta chains below was sequenced from the same sample in a study of glioma-infiltrating T cells. The iRepertoire nested amplicon-rescue multiplex PCR amplified TCR alpha and beta CDR3s from RNA. MiXCR, applied by TCRdb to the multiplex PCR reads, yields one record per CDR3 protein. The data show 100,000 to 150,000 distinct CDR3 sequences, 20% to 25% seen once. What was sequenced was glioma tissue, nonneoplastic brain tissue, or PBMCs (not recorded which). These receptors all stem from a human donor with low-grade glioma or glioblastoma, undergoing nonglioma brain surgery, or in good health (not recorded which).

This clonotype came up many times. The J gene is TRBJ2-7, the V gene TRBV7-6, with D possibly being TRBD1 (5 bases). V lost 4 bases to trimming and J lost 5 bases, with 12 bases between them. Germline-derived CDR1 and CDR2 are SGHVS and FNYEAQ. CDR3 length: 13 residues. The CDR3 is CASSSYRSHEQYF. DNA for the CDR3: TGTGCCAGCAGCTCGTACAGGTCCCACGAGCAGTACTTC.

This clonotype was seen more than once but under ten times. The chain recombines TRBV7-9 with TRBJ1-3; D is possibly TRBD1 (5 bases). Germline V lookup: CDR1 SEHNR, CDR2 FQNEAQ (reference sequence). CDR3 size: 17 residues. Trimming took off 5 bases at V and 1 base at J, with 18 bases between the two ends. The chain's CDR3 is CASSPLESGLSGNTIYF. The CDR3 DNA reads as TGTGCCAGCAGCCCCCTCGAGTCAGGGCTTTCTGGAAACACCATATATTTT.

Only one count was recorded for this clonotype. Because the CDR3's place on the DNA is in doubt, the DNA is left out and the CDR3 is given as listed by TCRdb. The rearrangement joins TRBV12-3 or TRBV12-4 to TRBJ2-1; TRBD1 is the table's D call, not checked against the DNA. The CDR3 is made up of 14 amino acids, end residues included. CDR3 protein: CASSSSGANNDQFF.